This T cell receptor (beta chain) was sequenced for a study of blood T cells in healthy people across ages. Study-level results: The fall in TCR beta diversity per million T cells was roughly linear with age.

Donors were systemically healthy Caucasian individuals from Russia aged about 6 to 95 years. Each sample provided at least 5.5 micrograms of extracted total RNA. A second PCR of roughly 7 to 11 cycles used a sample-barcoded 5' primer and a J-beta primer mix. MiXCR, run by TCRdb on the 5' RACE reads, gives a single entry per CDR3 protein. The top ten hold 11% of the sample, which has about 1.6 million distinct CDR3 sequences, almost 35% seen once. Trimming stripped 2 bases from V and 6 bases from J, with 5 bases between. This CDR3 comprises 12 residues. Germline-derived CDR1 and CDR2 are MNHNY and SVGAGI (reference sequence). For this clonotype: The antigen is not known.

The clonotype was recovered from a woman younger than 45 in good health. The sequenced sample consisted of blood. The chain combines TRBV6-6 with TRBJ1-5; D ambiguous. In DNA form, the CDR3 reads TGTGCCAGCAGTTACGACGGTCAGCCCCAGCATTTT. Translation: CASSYDGQPQHF.